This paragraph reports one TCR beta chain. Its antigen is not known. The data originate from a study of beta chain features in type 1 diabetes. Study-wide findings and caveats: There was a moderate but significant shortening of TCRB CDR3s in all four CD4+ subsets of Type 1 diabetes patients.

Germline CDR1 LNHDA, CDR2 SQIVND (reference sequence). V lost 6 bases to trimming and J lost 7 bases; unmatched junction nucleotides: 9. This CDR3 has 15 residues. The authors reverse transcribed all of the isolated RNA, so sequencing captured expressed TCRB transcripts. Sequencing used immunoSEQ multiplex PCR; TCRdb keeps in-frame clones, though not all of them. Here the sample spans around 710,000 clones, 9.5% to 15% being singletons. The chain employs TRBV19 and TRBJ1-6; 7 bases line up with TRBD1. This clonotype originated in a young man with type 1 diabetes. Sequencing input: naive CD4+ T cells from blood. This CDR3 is CASSLTGTVNSPLHF. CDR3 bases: TGTGCCAGTAGCTTAACCGGGACAGTCAATTCACCCCTCCACTTT.